The TCR beta chain under discussion was sequenced for a study of T cell repertoires in cytomegalovirus infection. Study as a whole: Both recently identified HLA-C-restricted and well-studied HLA-B-restricted CMV epitopes were used in the study. Signatures in public TCR beta sequences pointed to both CMV infection and matching HLA type.

Study results and caveats: The ex vivo response was dominated by HLA-C-restricted CMV-specific TCR beta clonotypes. CMV carriers having the relevant HLA were flagged by cumulative public TCR beta family frequency.

This clonotype has a handful of counts. Its target is unknown. TCRdb itself ran the reads through MiXCR, one entry per CDR3 protein. The sample yields about 770,000 distinct CDR3 sequences, almost 30% seen once. This CDR3 region has 16 residues. The germline V gene encodes CDR1 MDHEN and CDR2 SYDVKM. V lost 7 bases to trimming and J lost 6 bases, with 21 bases between them. The receptor's source is a human donor in good health (CMV status not recorded). Some clones in this sample may be carry-over from other donors' samples. This specimen consisted of cultured CD8+ T cells from PBMCs, obtained from culture after CMV antigen stimulation. This chain connects TRBV28 to TRBJ2-2; TRBD1 might be the D (6 bases). The CDR3 region is CASTKNRGGFAGELFF. As DNA, the CDR3 is TGTGCCAGCACCAAAAACCGAGGGGGTTTTGCCGGGGAGCTGTTTTTT.